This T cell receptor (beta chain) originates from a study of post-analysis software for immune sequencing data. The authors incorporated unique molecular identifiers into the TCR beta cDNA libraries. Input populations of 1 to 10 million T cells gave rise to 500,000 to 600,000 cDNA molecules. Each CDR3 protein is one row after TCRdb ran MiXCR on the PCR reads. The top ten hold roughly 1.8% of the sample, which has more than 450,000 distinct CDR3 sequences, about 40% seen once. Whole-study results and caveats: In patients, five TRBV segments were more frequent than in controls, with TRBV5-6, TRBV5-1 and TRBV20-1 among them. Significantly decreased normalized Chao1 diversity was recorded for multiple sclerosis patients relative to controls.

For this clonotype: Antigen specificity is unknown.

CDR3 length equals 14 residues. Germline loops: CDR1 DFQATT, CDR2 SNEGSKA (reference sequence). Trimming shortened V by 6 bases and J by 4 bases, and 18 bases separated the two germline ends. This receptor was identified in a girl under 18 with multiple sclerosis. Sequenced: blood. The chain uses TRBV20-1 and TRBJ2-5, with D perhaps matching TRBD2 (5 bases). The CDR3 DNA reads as TGCAGTGCCCAGGACTCCCGGTCAGGAGAGACCCAGTACTTC. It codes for CSAQDSRSGETQYF.